This T cell receptor beta chain was sequenced for a study of identical twins. Germline assignment: CDR1 KGHSH and CDR2 LQKENI. V was clipped by 6 bases and J by 7 bases; unmatched bases: 9. This CDR3 region has 15 residues. This clonotype was observed many times. TCRdb used MiXCR to reprocess the 5' RACE reads, holding one entry per CDR3 protein. The sample lists about 570,000 distinct CDR3 sequences, roughly 9.9% seen once, with roughly 3% in the top ten. This same sample was also part of a study on yellow fever vaccine responses in identical twins.

The V and J genes are TRBV18 and TRBJ1-6; 7 nucleotides align to TRBD1. The sample consisted of PBMCs. The clonotype comes from a woman in her late teens or twenties in good health. CDR3 bases: TGTGCCAGCTCGGCTAGGGGACAGCACAATTCACCCCTCCACTTT. This encodes CASSARGQHNSPLHF.